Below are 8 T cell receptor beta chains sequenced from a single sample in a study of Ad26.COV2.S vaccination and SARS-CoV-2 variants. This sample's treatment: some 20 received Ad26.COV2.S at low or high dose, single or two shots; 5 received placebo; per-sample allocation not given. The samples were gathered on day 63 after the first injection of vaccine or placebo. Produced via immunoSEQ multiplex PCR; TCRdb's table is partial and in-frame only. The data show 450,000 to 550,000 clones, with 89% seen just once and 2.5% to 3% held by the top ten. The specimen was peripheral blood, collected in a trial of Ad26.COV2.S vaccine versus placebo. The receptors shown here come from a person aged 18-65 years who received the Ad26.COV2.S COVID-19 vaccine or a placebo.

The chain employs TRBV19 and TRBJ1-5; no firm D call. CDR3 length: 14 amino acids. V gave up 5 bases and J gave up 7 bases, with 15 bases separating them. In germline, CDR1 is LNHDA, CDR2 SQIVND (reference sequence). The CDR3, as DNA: TGTGCCAGTAGTCAGTTCGACCTGAGGCAGCCCCAGCATTTT. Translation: CASSQFDLRQPQHF.

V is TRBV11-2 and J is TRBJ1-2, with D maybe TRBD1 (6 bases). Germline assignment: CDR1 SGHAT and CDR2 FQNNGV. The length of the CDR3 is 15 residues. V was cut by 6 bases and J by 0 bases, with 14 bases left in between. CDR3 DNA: TGTGCCAGCAGTCCAAGACAGGTAGCTAACTATGGCTACACCTTC. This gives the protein CASSPRQVANYGYTF.

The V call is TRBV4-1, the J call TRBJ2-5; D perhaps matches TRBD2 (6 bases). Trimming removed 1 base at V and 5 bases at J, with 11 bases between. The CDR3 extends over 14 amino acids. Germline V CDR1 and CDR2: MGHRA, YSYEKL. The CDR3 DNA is TGCGCCAGCAGCCAAGTGGTGGGACTGGAGACCCAGTACTTC. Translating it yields CASSQVVGLETQYF.

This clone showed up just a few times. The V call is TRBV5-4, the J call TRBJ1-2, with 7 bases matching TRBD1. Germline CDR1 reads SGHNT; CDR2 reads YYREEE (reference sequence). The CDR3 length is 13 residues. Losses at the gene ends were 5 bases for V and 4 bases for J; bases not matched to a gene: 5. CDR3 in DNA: TGTGCCAGCAGTTGGGACAGAAGCTATGGCTACACCTTC. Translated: CASSWDRSYGYTF.

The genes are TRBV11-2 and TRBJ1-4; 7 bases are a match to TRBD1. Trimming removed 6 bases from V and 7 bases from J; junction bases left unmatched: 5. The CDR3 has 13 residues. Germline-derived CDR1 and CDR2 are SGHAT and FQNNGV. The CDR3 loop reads CASRSRGREKLFF. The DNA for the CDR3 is TGTGCCAGCAGGTCGAGGGGGCGTGAAAAACTGTTTTTT.

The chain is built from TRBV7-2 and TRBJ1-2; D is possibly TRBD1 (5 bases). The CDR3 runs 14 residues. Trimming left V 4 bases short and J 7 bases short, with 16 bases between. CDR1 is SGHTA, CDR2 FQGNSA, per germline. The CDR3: CASSSSGTILGYTF. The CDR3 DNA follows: TGTGCCAGCAGCTCATCCGGGACGATTCTTGGCTACACCTTC.

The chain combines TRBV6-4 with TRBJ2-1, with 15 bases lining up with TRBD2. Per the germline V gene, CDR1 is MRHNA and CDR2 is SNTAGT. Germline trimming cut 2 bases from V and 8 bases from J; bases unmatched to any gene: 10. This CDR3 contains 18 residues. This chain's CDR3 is CASSDGGLAGGPSDEQFF. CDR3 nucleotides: TGTGCCAGCAGTGACGGTGGACTAGCGGGGGGGCCTTCGGATGAGCAGTTCTTC.

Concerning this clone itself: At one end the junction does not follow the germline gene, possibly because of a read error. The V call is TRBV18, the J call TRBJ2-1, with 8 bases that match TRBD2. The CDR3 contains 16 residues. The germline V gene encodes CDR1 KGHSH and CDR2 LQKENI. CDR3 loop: CASSPPGGVMMNEQFF. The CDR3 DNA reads TGTGCCAGCTCCCCACCCGGGGGGGTGATGATGAATGAGCAGTTCTTC. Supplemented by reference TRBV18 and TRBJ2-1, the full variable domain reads NAGVMQNPRHLVRRRGQEARLRCSPMKGHSHVYWYRQLPEEGLKFMVYLQKENIIDESGMPKERFSAEFPKEGPSILRIQQVVRGDSAAYFCASSPPGGVMMNEQFFGPGTRLTVL.